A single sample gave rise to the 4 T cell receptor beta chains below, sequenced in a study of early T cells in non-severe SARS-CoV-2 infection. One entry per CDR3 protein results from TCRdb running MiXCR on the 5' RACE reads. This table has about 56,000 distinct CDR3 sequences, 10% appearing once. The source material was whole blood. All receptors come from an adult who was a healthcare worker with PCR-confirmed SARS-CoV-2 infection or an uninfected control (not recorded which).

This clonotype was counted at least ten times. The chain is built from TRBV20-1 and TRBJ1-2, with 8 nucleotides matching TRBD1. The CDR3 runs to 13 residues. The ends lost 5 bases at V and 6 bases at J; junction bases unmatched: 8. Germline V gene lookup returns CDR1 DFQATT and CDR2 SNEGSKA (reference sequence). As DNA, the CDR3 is TGCAGTGCTCTGGGGGCAGGGGGCCATGGCTACACCTTC. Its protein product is CSALGAGGHGYTF.

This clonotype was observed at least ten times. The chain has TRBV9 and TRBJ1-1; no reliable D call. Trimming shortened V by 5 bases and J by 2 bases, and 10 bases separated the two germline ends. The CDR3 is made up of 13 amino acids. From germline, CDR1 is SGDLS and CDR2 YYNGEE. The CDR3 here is CASSGKINTEAFF. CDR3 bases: TGTGCCAGCAGTGGTAAGATAAACACTGAAGCTTTCTTT.

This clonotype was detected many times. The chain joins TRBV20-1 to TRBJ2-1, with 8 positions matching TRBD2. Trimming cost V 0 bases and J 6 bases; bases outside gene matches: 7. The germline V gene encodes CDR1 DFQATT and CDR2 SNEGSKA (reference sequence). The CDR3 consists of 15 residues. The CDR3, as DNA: TGCAGTGCTAGAGATTTCCGCGGGAGGATCAATGAGCAGTTCTTC. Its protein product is CSARDFRGRINEQFF.

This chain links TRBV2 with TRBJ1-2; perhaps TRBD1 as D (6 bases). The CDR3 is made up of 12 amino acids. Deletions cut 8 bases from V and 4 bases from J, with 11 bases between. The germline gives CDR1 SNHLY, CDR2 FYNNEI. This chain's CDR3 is CASGGTTYGYTF. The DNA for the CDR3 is TGTGCCAGCGGGGGGACAACCTATGGCTACACCTTC. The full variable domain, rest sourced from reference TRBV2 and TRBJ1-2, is EPEVTQTPSHQVTQMGQEVILRCVPISNHLYFYWYRQILGQKVEFLVSFYNNEISEKSEIFDDQFSVERPDGSNFTLKIRSTKLEDSAMYFCASGGTTYGYTFGSGTRLTVV.